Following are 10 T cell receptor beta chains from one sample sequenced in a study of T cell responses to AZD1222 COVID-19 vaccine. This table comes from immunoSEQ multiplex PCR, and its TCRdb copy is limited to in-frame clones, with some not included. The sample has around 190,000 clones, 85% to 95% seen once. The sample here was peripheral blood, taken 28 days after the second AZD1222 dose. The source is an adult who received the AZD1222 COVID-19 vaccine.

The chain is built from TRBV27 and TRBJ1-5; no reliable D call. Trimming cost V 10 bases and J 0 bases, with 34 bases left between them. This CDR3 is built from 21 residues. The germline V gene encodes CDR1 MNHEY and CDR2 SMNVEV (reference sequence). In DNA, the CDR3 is TGTGCCACCTATTTTAACCATCGAATTGGGCCTAACCTTTATAGCAATCAGCCCCAGCATTTT. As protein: CATYFNHRIGPNLYSNQPQHF.

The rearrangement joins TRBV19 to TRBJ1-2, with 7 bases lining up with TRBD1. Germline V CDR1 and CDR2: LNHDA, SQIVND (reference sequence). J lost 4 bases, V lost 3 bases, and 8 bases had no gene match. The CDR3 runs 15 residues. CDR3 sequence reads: CASSIGTGVTYGYTF. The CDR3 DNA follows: TGTGCCAGTAGTATCGGCACAGGGGTCACCTATGGCTACACCTTC.

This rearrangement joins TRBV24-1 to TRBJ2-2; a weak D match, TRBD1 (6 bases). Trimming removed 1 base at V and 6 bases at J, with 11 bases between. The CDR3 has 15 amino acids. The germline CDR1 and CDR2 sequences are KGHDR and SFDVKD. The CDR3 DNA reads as TGTGCCACCAGTGATTTCTTGGGGGCATCCGGGGAGCTGTTTTTT. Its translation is CATSDFLGASGELFF.

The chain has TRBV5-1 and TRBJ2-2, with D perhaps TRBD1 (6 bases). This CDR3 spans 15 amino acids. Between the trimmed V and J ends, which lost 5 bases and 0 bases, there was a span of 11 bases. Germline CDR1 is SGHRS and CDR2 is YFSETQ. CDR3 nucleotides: TGCGCCAGCAGTGCCGGGACAACGAACACCGGGGAGCTGTTTTTT. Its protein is CASSAGTTNTGELFF.

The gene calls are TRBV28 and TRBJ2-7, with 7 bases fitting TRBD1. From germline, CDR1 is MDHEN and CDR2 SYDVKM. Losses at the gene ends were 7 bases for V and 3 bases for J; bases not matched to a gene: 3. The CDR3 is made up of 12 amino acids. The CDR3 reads CASMTGRYEQYF. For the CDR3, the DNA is TGTGCCAGCATGACAGGGCGCTACGAGCAGTACTTC.

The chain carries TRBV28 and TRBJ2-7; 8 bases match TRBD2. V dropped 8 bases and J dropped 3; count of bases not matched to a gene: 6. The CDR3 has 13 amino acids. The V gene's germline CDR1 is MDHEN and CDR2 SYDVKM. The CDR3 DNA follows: TGTGCCAGCGGAGAGGGACTAGTCTACGAGCAGTACTTC. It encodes CASGEGLVYEQYF.

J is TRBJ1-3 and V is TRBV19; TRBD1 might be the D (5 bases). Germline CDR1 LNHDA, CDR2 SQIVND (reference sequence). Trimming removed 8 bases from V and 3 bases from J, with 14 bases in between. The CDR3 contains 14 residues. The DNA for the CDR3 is TGTGCCAGTGGTTTCAGGGCAAGTGGAAACACCATATATTTT. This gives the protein CASGFRASGNTIYF.

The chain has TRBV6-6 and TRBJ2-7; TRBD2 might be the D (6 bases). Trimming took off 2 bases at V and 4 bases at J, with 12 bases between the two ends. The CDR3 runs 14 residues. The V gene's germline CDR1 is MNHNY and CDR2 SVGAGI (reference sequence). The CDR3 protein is CASSYGGSQYEQYF. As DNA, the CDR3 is TGTGCCAGCAGTTACGGGGGGAGTCAATACGAGCAGTACTTC.

The CDR3 here is CASSTLVPNTEAFF. CDR3 nucleotides: TGTGCCAGCAGCACCCTCGTCCCGAACACTGAAGCTTTCTTT. The chain carries TRBV7-8 and TRBJ1-1; D is unresolved. The V gene's germline CDR1 is SGHVS and CDR2 FQNEAQ. The CDR3 is 14 amino acids. The V and J ends lost 5 bases and 1 base respectively, with 11 bases between them.

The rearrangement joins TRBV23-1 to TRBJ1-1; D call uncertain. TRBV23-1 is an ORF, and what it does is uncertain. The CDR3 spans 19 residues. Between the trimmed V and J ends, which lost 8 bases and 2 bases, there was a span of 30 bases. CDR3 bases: TGCGCCAGCCCGGAGCGCCGACCGCGGCCGTCAAGGGAAAACACTGAAGCTTTCTTT. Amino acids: CASPERRPRPSRENTEAFF.